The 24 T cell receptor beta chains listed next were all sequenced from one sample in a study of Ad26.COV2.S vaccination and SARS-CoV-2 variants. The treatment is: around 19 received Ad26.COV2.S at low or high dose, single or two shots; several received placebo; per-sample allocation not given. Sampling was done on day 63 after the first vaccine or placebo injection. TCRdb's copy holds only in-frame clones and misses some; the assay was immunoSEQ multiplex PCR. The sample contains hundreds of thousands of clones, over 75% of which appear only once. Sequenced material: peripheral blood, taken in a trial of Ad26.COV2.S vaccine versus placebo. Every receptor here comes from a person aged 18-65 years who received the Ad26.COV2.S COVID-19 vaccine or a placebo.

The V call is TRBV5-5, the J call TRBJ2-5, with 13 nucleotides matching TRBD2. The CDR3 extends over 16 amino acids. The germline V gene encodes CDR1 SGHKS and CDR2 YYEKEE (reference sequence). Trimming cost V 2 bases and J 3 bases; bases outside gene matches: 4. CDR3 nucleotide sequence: TGTGCCAGCAGCTTTTGGGGACTAGCGGGGAAAGAGACCCAGTACTTC. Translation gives CASSFWGLAGKETQYF.

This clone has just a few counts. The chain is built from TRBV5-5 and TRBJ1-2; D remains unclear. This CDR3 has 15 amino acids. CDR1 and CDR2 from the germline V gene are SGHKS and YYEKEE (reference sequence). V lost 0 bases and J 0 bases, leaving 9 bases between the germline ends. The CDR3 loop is CASSLGAVANYGYTF. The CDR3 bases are TGTGCCAGCAGCTTGGGCGCAGTAGCTAACTATGGCTACACCTTC.

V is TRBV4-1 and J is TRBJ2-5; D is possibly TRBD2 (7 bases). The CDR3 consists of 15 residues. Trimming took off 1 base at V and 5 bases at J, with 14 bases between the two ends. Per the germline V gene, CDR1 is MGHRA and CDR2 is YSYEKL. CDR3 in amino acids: CASSQGVAGAETQYF. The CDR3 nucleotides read TGCGCCAGCAGCCAAGGGGTGGCGGGGGCTGAGACCCAGTACTTC.

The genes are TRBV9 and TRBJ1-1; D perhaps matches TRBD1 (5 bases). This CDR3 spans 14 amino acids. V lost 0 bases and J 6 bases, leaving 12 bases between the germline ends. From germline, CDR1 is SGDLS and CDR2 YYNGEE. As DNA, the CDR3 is TGTGCCAGCAGCGTAGAGGCAGGGTTCGCTGAAGCTTTCTTT. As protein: CASSVEAGFAEAFF.

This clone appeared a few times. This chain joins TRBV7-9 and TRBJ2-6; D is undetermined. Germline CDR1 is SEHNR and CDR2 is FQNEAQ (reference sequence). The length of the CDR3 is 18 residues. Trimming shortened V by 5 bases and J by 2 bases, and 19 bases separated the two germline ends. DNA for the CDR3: TGTGCCAGCAGCCCACAGACCTGGTGGCAGACTGGGGCCAACGTCCTGACTTTC. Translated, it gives CASSPQTWWQTGANVLTF.

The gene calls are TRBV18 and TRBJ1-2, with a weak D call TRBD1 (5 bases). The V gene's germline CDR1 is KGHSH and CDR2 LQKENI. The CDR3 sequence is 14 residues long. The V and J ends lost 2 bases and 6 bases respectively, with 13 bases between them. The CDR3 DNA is TGTGCCAGCTCACCATCGGGCAGGGACGATGGCTACACCTTC. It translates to CASSPSGRDDGYTF.

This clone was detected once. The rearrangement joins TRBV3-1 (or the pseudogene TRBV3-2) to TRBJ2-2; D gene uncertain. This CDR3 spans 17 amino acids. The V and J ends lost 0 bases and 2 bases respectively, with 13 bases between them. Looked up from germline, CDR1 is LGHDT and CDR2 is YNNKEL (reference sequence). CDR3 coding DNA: TGTGCCAGCAGCCAAGATCTGGCAACAACCAACACCGGGGAGCTGTTTTTT. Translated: CASSQDLATTNTGELFF.

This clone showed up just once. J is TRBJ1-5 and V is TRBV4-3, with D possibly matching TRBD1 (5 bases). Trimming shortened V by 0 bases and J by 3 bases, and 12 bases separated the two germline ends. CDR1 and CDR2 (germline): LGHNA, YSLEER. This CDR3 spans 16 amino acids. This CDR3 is CASSQDRGSSNQPQHF. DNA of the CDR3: TGCGCCAGCAGCCAAGATCGGGGGAGCTCCAATCAGCCCCAGCATTTT.

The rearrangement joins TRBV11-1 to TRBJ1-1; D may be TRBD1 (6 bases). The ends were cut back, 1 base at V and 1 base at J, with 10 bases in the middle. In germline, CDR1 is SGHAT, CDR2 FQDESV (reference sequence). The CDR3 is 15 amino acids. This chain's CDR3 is CASSLEGTSNTEAFF. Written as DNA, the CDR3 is TGTGCCAGCAGCTTAGAGGGGACATCGAACACTGAAGCTTTCTTT.

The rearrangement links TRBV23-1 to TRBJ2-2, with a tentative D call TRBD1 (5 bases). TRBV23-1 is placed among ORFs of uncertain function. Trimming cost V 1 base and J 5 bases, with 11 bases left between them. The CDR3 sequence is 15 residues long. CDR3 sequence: CASSQLGVGTGELFF. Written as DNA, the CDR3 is TGCGCCAGCAGTCAATTAGGGGTGGGAACCGGGGAGCTGTTTTTT.

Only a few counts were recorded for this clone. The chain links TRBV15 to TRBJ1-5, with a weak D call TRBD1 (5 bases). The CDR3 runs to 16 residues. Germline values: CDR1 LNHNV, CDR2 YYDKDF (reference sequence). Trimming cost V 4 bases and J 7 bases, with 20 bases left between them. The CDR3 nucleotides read TGTGCCACCAGCACCCGGGACCTCACCATCCGCCAGCCCCAGCATTTT. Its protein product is CATSTRDLTIRQPQHF.

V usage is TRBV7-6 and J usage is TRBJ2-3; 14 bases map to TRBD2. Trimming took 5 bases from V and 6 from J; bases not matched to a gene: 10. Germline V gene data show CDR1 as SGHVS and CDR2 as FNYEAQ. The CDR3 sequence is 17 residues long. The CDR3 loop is CASSHGLAGGPGDTQYF. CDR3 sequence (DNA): TGTGCCAGCAGCCACGGACTAGCGGGGGGCCCCGGGGATACGCAGTATTTT.

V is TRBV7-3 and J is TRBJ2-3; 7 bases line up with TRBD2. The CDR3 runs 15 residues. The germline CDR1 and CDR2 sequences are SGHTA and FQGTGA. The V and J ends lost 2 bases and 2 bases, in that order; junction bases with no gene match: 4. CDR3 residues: CASSLFAGDTDTQYF. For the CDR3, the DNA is TGTGCCAGCAGCTTATTTGCGGGGGACACAGATACGCAGTATTTT.

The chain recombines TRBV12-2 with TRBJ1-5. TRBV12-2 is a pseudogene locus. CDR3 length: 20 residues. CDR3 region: CASRLSVGGSQAYSNQPQHF. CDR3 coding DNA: TGTGCAAGTCGCTTGAGTGTCGGGGGGTCTCAAGCTTATAGCAATCAGCCCCAGCATTTT.

In DNA, the CDR3 is TGTGCCAGCAGCCCAGGGGGGCGCACTAGCGGGGCTTACAATGAGCAGTTCTTC. This translates into CASSPGGRTSGAYNEQFF. The V and J genes are TRBV9 and TRBJ2-1, with 10 bases identical to TRBD2. Per germline, CDR1 SGDLS and CDR2 YYNGEE. The CDR3 has 18 residues. The V gene end was trimmed by 4 bases and the J gene end by 4 bases; junction bases not matched to a gene: 14. Supplemented by reference TRBV9 and TRBJ2-1, the full variable domain reads DSGVTQTPKHLITATGQRVTLRCSPRSGDLSVYWYQQSLDQGLQFLIQYYNGEERAKGNILERFSAQQFPDLHSELNLSSLELGDSALYFCASSPGGRTSGAYNEQFFGPGTRLTVL.

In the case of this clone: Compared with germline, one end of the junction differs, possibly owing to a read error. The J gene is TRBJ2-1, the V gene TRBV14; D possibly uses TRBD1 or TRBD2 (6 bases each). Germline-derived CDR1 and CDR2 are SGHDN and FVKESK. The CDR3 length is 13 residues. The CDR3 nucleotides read TGTGCCAGCAGCCAAACCGCAGGGGACCCGGGGGTCTTC. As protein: CASSQTAGDPGVF.

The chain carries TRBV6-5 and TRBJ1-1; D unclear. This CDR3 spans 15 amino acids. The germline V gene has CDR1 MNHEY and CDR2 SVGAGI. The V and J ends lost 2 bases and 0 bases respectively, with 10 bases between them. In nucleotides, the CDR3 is TGTGCCAGCAGTTACAGGGAGTTGATGAACACTGAAGCTTTCTTT. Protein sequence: CASSYRELMNTEAFF.

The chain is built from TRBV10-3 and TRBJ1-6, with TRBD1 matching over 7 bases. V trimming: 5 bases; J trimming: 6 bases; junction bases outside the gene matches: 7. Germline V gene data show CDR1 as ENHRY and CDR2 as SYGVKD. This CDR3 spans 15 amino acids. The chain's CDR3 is CAISNPGTVNSPLHF. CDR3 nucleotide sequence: TGTGCCATCAGTAACCCCGGGACAGTTAATTCACCCCTCCACTTT.

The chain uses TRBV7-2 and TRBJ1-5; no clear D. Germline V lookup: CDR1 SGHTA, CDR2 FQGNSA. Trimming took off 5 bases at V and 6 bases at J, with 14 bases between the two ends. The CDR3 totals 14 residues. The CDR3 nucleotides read TGTGCCAGCAGCGCCGGGGTGTCGGGTCAGCCCCAGCATTTT. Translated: CASSAGVSGQPQHF.

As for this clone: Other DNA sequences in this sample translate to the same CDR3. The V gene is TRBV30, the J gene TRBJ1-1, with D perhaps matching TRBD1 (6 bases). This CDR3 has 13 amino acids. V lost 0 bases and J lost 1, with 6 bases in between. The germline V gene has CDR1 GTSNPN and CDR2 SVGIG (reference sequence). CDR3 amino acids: CAWSVQGNTEAFF. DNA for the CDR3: TGTGCCTGGAGTGTACAGGGGAACACTGAAGCTTTCTTT. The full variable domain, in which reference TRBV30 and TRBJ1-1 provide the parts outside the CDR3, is SQTIHQWPATLVQPVGSPLSLECTVEGTSNPNLYWYRQAAGRGLQLLFYSVGIGQISSEVPQNLSASRPQDRQFILSSKKLLLSDSGFYLCAWSVQGNTEAFFGQGTRLTVV.

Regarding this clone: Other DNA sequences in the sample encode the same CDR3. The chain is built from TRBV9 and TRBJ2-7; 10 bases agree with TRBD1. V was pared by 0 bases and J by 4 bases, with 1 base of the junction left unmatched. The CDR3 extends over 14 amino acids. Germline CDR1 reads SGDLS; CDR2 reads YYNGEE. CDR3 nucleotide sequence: TGTGCCAGCAGCGTAGGGGACAGGGGTTACGAGCAGTACTTC. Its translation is CASSVGDRGYEQYF.

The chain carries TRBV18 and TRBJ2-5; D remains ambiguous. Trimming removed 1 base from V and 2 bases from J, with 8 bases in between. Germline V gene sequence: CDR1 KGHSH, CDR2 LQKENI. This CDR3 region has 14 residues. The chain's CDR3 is CASSPRPKQETQYF. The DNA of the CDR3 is TGTGCCAGCTCACCACGTCCAAAGCAAGAGACCCAGTACTTC.

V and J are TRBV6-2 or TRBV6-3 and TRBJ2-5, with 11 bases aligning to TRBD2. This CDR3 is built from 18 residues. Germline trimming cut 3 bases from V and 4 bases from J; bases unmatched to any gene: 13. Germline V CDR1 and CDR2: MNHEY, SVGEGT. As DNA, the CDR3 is TGTGCCAGCAGTTATCTACTAGCGGGGGCCCACGTAGGAGAGACCCAGTACTTC. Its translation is CASSYLLAGAHVGETQYF.

CDR3 in amino acids: CASSEVKAPNQPQHF. The CDR3, as DNA: TGTGCCAGCAGTGAAGTGAAGGCCCCCAATCAGCCCCAGCATTTT. V usage is TRBV6-1 and J usage is TRBJ1-5; D remains ambiguous. The germline V and J ends were trimmed by 1 base and 3 bases, with 10 bases remaining between them. The CDR3 spans 15 residues. Germline V gene data show CDR1 as MNHNS and CDR2 as SASEGT.